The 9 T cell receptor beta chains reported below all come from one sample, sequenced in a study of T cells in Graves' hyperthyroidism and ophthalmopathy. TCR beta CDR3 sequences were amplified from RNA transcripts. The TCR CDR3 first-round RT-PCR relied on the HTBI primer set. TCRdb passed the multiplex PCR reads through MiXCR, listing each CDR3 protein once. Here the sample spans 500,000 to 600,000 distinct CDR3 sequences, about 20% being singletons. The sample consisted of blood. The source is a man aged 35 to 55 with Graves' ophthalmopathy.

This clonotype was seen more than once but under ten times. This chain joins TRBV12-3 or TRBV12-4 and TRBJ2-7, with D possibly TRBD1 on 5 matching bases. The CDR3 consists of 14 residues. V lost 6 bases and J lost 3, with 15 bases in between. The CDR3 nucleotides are TGTGCCAGCAGCCTACGACAGAGAATCTACGAGCAGTACTTC. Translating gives CASSLRQRIYEQYF.

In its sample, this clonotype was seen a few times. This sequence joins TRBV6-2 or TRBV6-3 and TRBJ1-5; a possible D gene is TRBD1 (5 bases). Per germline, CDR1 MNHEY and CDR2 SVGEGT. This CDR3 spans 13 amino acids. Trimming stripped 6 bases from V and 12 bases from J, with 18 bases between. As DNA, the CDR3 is TGTGCCAGCAGCCAGACGGTTGGGGGAAACCAGCATTTT. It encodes CASSQTVGGNQHF.

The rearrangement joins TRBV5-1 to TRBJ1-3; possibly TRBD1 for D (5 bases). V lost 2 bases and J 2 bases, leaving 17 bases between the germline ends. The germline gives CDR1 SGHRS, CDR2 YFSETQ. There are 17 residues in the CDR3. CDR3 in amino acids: CASSFADAGTPGNTIYF. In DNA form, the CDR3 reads TGCGCCAGCAGCTTCGCAGATGCGGGGACCCCTGGAAACACCATATATTTT.

The CDR3 nucleotides are TGTGCCAGCAGCTTTGGGACAGAACATGGCTACACCTTC. It yields the protein CASSFGTEHGYTF. The rearrangement uses TRBV7-2 and TRBJ1-2; 7 bases map to TRBD1. The CDR3 spans 13 residues. Looked up from germline, CDR1 is SGHTA and CDR2 is FQGNSA. After removal of 3 bases from V and 6 bases from J, the junction contained 4 bases not matched to a gene. The full variable domain, rest sourced from reference TRBV7-2 and TRBJ1-2, is GAGVSQSPSNKVTEKGKDVELRCDPISGHTALYWYRQSLGQGLEFLIYFQGNSAPDKSGLPSDRFSAERTGGSVSTLTIQRTQQEDSAVYLCASSFGTEHGYTFGSGTRLTVV.

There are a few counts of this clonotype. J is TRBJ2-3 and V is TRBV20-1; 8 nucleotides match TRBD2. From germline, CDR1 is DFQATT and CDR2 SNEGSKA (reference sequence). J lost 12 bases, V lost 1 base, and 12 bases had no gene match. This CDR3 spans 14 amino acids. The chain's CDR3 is CSARALGLGTSQYF. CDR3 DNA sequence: TGCAGTGCTAGAGCCCTGGGCTTAGGGACTAGTCAGTATTTT.

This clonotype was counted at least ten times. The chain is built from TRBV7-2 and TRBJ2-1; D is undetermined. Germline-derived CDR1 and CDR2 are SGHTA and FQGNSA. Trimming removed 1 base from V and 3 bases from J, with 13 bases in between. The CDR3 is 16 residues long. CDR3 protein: CASSLVSAGFYNEQFF. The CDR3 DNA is TGTGCCAGCAGCTTAGTTAGTGCAGGCTTCTACAATGAGCAGTTCTTC.

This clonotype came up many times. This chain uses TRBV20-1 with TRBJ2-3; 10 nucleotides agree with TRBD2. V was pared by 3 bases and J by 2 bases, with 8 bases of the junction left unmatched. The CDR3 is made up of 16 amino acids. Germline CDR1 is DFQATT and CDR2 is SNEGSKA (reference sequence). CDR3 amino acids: CSASGALAGVTDTQYF. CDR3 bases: TGCAGTGCTAGTGGGGCCCTAGCGGGGGTCACAGATACGCAGTATTTT.

CDR3 amino acids: CSASSTAGNEQFF. CDR3 sequence (DNA): TGCAGTGCTAGCAGTACTGCAGGGAATGAGCAGTTCTTC. This sequence joins TRBV20-1 and TRBJ2-1; weak D call: TRBD1 (5 bases). The CDR3 totals 13 residues. The V gene's germline CDR1 is DFQATT and CDR2 SNEGSKA (reference sequence). The germline V and J ends were trimmed by 3 bases and 7 bases, with 13 bases remaining between them.

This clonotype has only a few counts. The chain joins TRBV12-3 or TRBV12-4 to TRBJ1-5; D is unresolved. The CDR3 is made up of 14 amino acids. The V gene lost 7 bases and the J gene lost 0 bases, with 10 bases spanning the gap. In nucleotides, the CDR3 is TGTGCCAGCACTGTGGATTATAGCAATCAGCCCCAGCATTTT. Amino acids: CASTVDYSNQPQHF.